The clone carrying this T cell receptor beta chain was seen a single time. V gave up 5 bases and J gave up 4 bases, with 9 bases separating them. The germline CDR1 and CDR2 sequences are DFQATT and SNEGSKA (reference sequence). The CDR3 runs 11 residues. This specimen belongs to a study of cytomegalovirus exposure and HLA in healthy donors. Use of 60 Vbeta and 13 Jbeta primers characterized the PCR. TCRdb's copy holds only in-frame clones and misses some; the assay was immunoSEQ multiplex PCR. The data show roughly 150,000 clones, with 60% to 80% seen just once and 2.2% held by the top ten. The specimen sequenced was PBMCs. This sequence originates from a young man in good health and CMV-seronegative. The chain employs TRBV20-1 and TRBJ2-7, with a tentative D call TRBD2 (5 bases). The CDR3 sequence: CSADRTYEQYF. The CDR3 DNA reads TGCAGTGCTGACCGGACTTACGAGCAGTACTTC.